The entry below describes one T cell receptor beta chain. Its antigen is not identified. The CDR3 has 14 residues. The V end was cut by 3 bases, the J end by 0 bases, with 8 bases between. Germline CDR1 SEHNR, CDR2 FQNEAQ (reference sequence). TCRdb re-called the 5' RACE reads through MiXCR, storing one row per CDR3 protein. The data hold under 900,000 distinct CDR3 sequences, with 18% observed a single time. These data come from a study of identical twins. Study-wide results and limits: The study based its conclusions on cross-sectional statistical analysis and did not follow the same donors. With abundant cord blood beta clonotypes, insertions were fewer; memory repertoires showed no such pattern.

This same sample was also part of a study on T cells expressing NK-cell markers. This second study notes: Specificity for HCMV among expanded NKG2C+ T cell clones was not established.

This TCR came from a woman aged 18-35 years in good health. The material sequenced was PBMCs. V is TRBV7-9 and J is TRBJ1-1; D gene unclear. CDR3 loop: CASSLTNMNTEAFF. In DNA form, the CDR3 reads TGTGCCAGCAGCTTGACAAACATGAACACTGAAGCTTTCTTT.